The next 18 T cell receptor beta chains were all read from a single sample in a study of cytomegalovirus exposure and HLA in healthy donors. PCR involved 60 Vbeta and 13 Jbeta primers. The protocol was immunoSEQ multiplex PCR, while the TCRdb copy is restricted to in-frame clones and leaves out a portion. Here the sample spans about 140,000 clones, roughly 74% being singletons. Sequencing was done on a sample of PBMCs. The source is a man in his forties in good health and CMV-seronegative.

V and J are TRBV28 and TRBJ2-1; TRBD2 matches 8 bases. The J segment lost 8 bases and the V segment lost 8 bases, leaving 14 bases of the junction unmatched. Germline values: CDR1 MDHEN, CDR2 SYDVKM. The CDR3 is 15 amino acids. CDR3 amino acids: CASRPGGAGADEQFF. The CDR3 nucleotides read TGTGCCAGCCGCCCCGGGGGGGCCGGGGCGGATGAGCAGTTCTTC.

J is TRBJ1-2 and V is TRBV19; D is unclear. Trimming shortened V by 2 bases and J by 5 bases, and 9 bases separated the two germline ends. The CDR3 is made up of 13 amino acids. Looked up from germline, CDR1 is LNHDA and CDR2 is SQIVND (reference sequence). Written as DNA, the CDR3 is TGTGCCAGTAGTATAATGCAGGAATATGGCTACACCTTC. Protein: CASSIMQEYGYTF.

The rearrangement joins TRBV23-1 to TRBJ1-4; D is perhaps TRBD1 (5 bases). TRBV23-1 is placed among ORFs of uncertain function. The CDR3 covers 12 residues. Trimming took off 8 bases at V and 6 bases at J, with 10 bases between the two ends. The DNA for the CDR3 is TGCGCCAGCGGTGACAGCGATGAAAAACTGTTTTTT. This gives the protein CASGDSDEKLFF.

This chain connects TRBV11-2 to TRBJ2-2, with D tentatively TRBD1 (5 bases). The germline V and J ends were trimmed by 3 bases and 5 bases, with 13 bases remaining between them. In germline, CDR1 is SGHAT, CDR2 FQNNGV. There are 15 residues in the CDR3. This chain's CDR3 is CASSFFGHRTGELFF. For the CDR3, the DNA is TGTGCCAGCAGCTTCTTCGGACACCGGACCGGGGAGCTGTTTTTT.

This chain uses TRBV10-3 with TRBJ1-6, with D tentatively TRBD1 (5 bases). V lost 0 bases and J 7 bases, leaving 7 bases between the germline ends. Germline CDR1 ENHRY, CDR2 SYGVKD. The CDR3 runs 14 residues. CDR3 amino acids: CAISESRGNSPLHF. In nucleotides, the CDR3 is TGTGCCATCAGTGAGTCCCGGGGGAATTCACCCCTCCACTTT.

The chain recombines TRBV6-1 with TRBJ1-1, with 8 bases aligning to TRBD1. This CDR3 has 13 residues. V shed 3 bases, J shed 11 bases, and the junction held 8 bases outside the gene matches. Germline loops: CDR1 MNHNS, CDR2 SASEGT. CDR3 region: CASSEPGGRGAFF. The DNA of the CDR3 is TGTGCCAGCAGTGAGCCAGGGGGCAGGGGGGCTTTCTTT.

This clone appeared a single time. This chain connects TRBV27 to TRBJ2-1; 7 positions agree with TRBD1. CDR1 MNHEY and CDR2 SMNVEV come from the germline V gene (reference sequence). Trimming cost V 6 bases and J 0 bases; bases outside gene matches: 5. There are 15 residues in the CDR3. CDR3 loop: CASSSRDSSYNEQFF. CDR3 coding DNA: TGTGCCAGCAGCTCCCGGGACAGCTCCTACAATGAGCAGTTCTTC.

In its sample, this clone was seen once. This chain joins TRBV18 and TRBJ2-3; a possible D gene is TRBD2 (6 bases). V was clipped by 2 bases and J by 2 bases, with 8 bases between them. The CDR3 totals 14 residues. Germline V gives CDR1 KGHSH, CDR2 LQKENI. CDR3 amino acids: CASSPIADTDTQYF. CDR3 DNA: TGTGCCAGCTCACCAATAGCGGACACAGATACGCAGTATTTT.

This clone was counted only a few times. This chain joins TRBV6-1 and TRBJ1-5; TRBD1 might be the D (5 bases). Germline-derived CDR1 and CDR2 are MNHNS and SASEGT. Trimming left V 4 bases short and J 2 bases short, with 9 bases between. CDR3 length: 14 residues. The CDR3 DNA is TGTGCCAGCAGTGGGGGAGGGGGCAATCAGCCCCAGCATTTT. This codes for CASSGGGGNQPQHF.

This clone appeared a single time. V usage is TRBV7-9 and J usage is TRBJ1-1; D might be TRBD1 (5 bases). The germline gives CDR1 SEHNR, CDR2 FQNEAQ (reference sequence). V lost 5 bases to trimming and J lost 1 base, with 23 bases between them. The CDR3 has 18 amino acids. The CDR3 region has the DNA TGTGCCAGCAGCAATAATGGGGGGGGGACGCGGTGGAACACTGAAGCTTTCTTT. Protein: CASSNNGGGTRWNTEAFF.

This clone turned up a few times. This rearrangement joins TRBV6-1 to TRBJ1-1; D gene unclear. This CDR3 spans 12 amino acids. V was shortened by 5 bases and J by 8 bases, with 12 bases between the two germline ends. Germline CDR1 MNHNS, CDR2 SASEGT. The CDR3 sequence: CASSPMVREAFF. In DNA, the CDR3 is TGTGCCAGCAGTCCGATGGTGCGGGAAGCTTTCTTT.

The J gene is TRBJ2-3, the V gene TRBV7-9; 7 bases fit TRBD1. Germline V CDR1 and CDR2: SEHNR, FQNEAQ (reference sequence). The CDR3 consists of 15 residues. Germline trimming cut 5 bases from V and 2 bases from J; bases unmatched to any gene: 7. The CDR3, as DNA: TGTGCCAGCAGCAACGACAGGGTTATCACAGATACGCAGTATTTT. Protein product: CASSNDRVITDTQYF.

This clone turned up a few times. The rearrangement joins TRBV7-9 to TRBJ2-1; D ambiguous. Germline assignment: CDR1 SEHNR and CDR2 FQNEAQ (reference sequence). CDR3 length: 16 amino acids. V dropped 2 bases and J dropped 8 bases, with 19 bases sitting between them. The CDR3 nucleotides read TGTGCCAGCAGCTTACCCCCCCACGAACAGAACCATGAGCAGTTCTTC. Translated: CASSLPPHEQNHEQFF.

In nucleotides, the CDR3 is TGCGCCAGCAGCCTCAGGGGGCGCGTGGACGAGCAGTACTTC. Translated: CASSLRGRVDEQYF. The chain couples TRBV4-1 to TRBJ2-7, with 8 nucleotides matching TRBD1. V shed 4 bases, J shed 5 bases, and the junction held 7 bases outside the gene matches. Germline V gene data show CDR1 as MGHRA and CDR2 as YSYEKL. The CDR3 length is 14 residues.

A few counts support this clone. The chain combines TRBV13 with TRBJ1-1; 10 positions match TRBD1. Germline trimming cut 9 bases from V and 5 bases from J; bases unmatched to any gene: 9. Germline CDR1 and CDR2: PRHDT and FYEKMQ (reference sequence). The CDR3 consists of 14 residues. CDR3 residues: CASRSTGGRTEAFF. Here the CDR3 DNA reads TGTGCCAGTCGATCGACAGGGGGCAGGACTGAAGCTTTCTTT.

The V call is TRBV4-2, the J call TRBJ1-5; 9 nucleotides match TRBD1. The germline gives CDR1 LGHNA, CDR2 YNFKEQ. CDR3 size: 17 residues. V shed 4 bases, J shed 1 base, and the junction held 8 bases outside the gene matches. CDR3 DNA: TGTGCCAGCAGCCCCCGCGGGACAGGGTACAGCAATCAGCCCCAGCATTTT. This gives the protein CASSPRGTGYSNQPQHF.

The CDR3 nucleotides are TGTGCCACCGGCCCGGGGGGGTTACCCAACCAAGAGACCCAGTACTTC. Encoded protein: CATGPGGLPNQETQYF. The rearrangement uses TRBV11-2 and TRBJ2-5; 8 positions match TRBD2. Germline-derived CDR1 and CDR2 are SGHAT and FQNNGV. This CDR3 has 16 residues. V shed 10 bases, J shed 0 bases, and the junction held 13 bases outside the gene matches.

V usage is TRBV7-3 and J usage is TRBJ2-3; 9 bases map to TRBD2. This CDR3 region has 16 residues. CDR1 and CDR2 from the germline V gene are SGHTA and FQGTGA. The trim removed 0 bases at V and 2 bases at J, leaving 3 bases unmatched. The CDR3: CASSLTGGGATDTQYF. CDR3 sequence (DNA): TGTGCCAGCAGCTTAACGGGCGGGGGGGCCACAGATACGCAGTATTTT.